Shown below are 18 T cell receptor beta chains from a single sample sequenced in a study of blood T cell repertoires in COVID-19. Sequenced by immunoSEQ multiplex PCR; TCRdb stores in-frame clones only, minus some. The sample has roughly 150,000 clones; around 83% are singletons. The material sequenced was peripheral blood. All receptors derive from a woman in her 50s with acute or convalescent COVID-19.

V usage is TRBV2 and J usage is TRBJ2-3, with D perhaps matching TRBD2 (5 bases). Germline V gene data show CDR1 as SNHLY and CDR2 as FYNNEI. This CDR3 has 12 residues. V lost 5 bases and J lost 6, with 9 bases in between. The DNA of the CDR3 is TGTGCCAGCAGTTTAGACTACGATACGCAGTATTTT. It yields the protein CASSLDYDTQYF.

The rearrangement joins TRBV4-2 to TRBJ2-3; 8 bases match TRBD2. Germline V gene sequence: CDR1 LGHNA, CDR2 YNFKEQ. V gave up 2 bases and J gave up 0 bases; unmatched junction bases: 7. The CDR3 runs to 17 residues. CDR3: CASSQSPGLGSTDTQYF. CDR3 sequence (DNA): TGTGCCAGCAGCCAATCCCCGGGACTAGGCAGCACAGATACGCAGTATTTT.

The V gene is TRBV29-1, the J gene TRBJ2-7, with TRBD1 matching over 9 bases. Germline assignment: CDR1 SQVTM and CDR2 ANQGSEA. The CDR3 covers 17 residues. J lost 2 bases, V lost 3 bases, and 14 bases had no gene match. CDR3 sequence: CSVDGTGGAKRPYEQYF. CDR3 DNA: TGCAGCGTTGACGGTACAGGGGGCGCAAAACGCCCCTACGAGCAGTACTTC.

The genes are TRBV19 and TRBJ2-7; 9 bases fit TRBD2. Germline V gene sequence: CDR1 LNHDA, CDR2 SQIVND (reference sequence). With 7 bases clipped from V and 0 bases from J, the junction kept 4 bases outside the gene matches. The CDR3 length is 14 residues. The CDR3: CASNGGRASYEQYF. CDR3 nucleotide sequence: TGTGCCAGTAACGGCGGGAGGGCCTCCTACGAGCAGTACTTC.

The rearrangement links TRBV6-5 to TRBJ2-1, with 11 bases that match TRBD1. The V segment lost 8 bases and the J segment 7 bases; nucleotides outside the gene matches: 7. The CDR3 loop spans 14 amino acids. Germline CDR1 and CDR2: MNHEY and SVGAGI. The CDR3 sequence is CASDRDRGSNEQFF. In nucleotides, the CDR3 is TGTGCCAGCGACCGGGACAGGGGGTCAAATGAGCAGTTCTTC.

This chain connects TRBV9 to TRBJ2-3; 10 bases map to TRBD1. From germline, CDR1 is SGDLS and CDR2 YYNGEE. The trim removed 2 bases at V and 6 bases at J, leaving 12 bases unmatched. This CDR3 spans 17 amino acids. CDR3 DNA sequence: TGTGCCAGCAGCGTCCAACCGACAGGGGGCGCTTTGGATACGCAGTATTTT. This sequence encodes CASSVQPTGGALDTQYF.

This CDR3 is CASSRITGTPKNGYTF. The CDR3 DNA sequence: TGTGCCAGCAGCCGAATAACTGGGACACCGAAGAATGGCTACACCTTC. The chain joins TRBV2 to TRBJ1-2; D is perhaps TRBD1 (6 bases). V was shortened by 6 bases and J by 6 bases, with 23 bases between the two germline ends. Germline CDR1 SNHLY, CDR2 FYNNEI. The CDR3 totals 16 residues.

The CDR3 nucleotides read TGTGCCAGCAGTGAAGTTCTAACTTCCTACGAGCAGTACTTC. It yields the protein CASSEVLTSYEQYF. The chain has TRBV2 and TRBJ2-7; no reliable D call. V gave up 1 base and J gave up 1 base, with 8 bases separating them. This CDR3 region has 14 residues. CDR1 is SNHLY, CDR2 FYNNEI, per germline.

The rearrangement links TRBV11-3 to TRBJ1-1; D is ambiguous. The germline CDR1 and CDR2 sequences are SGHNT and YENEEA. The CDR3 loop spans 13 amino acids. V was pared by 1 base and J by 4 bases, with 7 bases between. The CDR3 loop is CASSLGPGTEAFF. Here the CDR3 DNA reads TGTGCCAGCAGCTTAGGCCCCGGCACTGAAGCTTTCTTT.

The rearrangement links TRBV28 to TRBJ2-3, with D possibly matching TRBD1 (7 bases). There are 16 residues in the CDR3. The germline V gene encodes CDR1 MDHEN and CDR2 SYDVKM. V was pared by 8 bases and J by 8 bases, with 26 bases between. The CDR3 region is CASGGQGVPPLGTQYF. CDR3 bases: TGTGCCAGCGGGGGGCAGGGGGTTCCCCCGTTGGGTACGCAGTATTTT.

V gene TRBV18 combines with J gene TRBJ2-2; 9 nucleotides line up with TRBD1. This CDR3 contains 16 residues. J was trimmed by 3 bases and V by 4 bases; bases with no gene match: 6. Looked up from germline, CDR1 is KGHSH and CDR2 is LQKENI. CDR3 sequence reads: CASSLYRGPDTGELFF. CDR3 bases: TGTGCCAGCTCACTATACAGGGGGCCCGACACCGGGGAGCTGTTTTTT.

J is TRBJ2-2 and V is TRBV5-6, with TRBD2 matching 8 bases. This CDR3 spans 16 amino acids. Germline loops: CDR1 SGHDT, CDR2 YYEEEE. Trimming removed 0 bases from V and 4 bases from J; junction bases left unmatched: 5. The DNA of the CDR3 is TGTGCCAGCAGCTTGGTGTCAGCGGGGGTCACCGGGGAGCTGTTTTTT. Its translation is CASSLVSAGVTGELFF. Looking up the rest from reference TRBV5-6 and TRBJ2-2 gives the full variable domain: DAGVTQSPTHLIKTRGQQVTLRCSPKSGHDTVSWYQQALGQGPQFIFQYYEEEERQRGNFPDRFSGHQFPNYSSELNVNALLLGDSALYLCASSLVSAGVTGELFFGEGSRLTVL.

The gene calls are TRBV10-3 and TRBJ2-7; the match to TRBD1 covers 8 bases. With 6 bases clipped from V and 3 bases from J, the junction kept 7 bases outside the gene matches. The germline V gene has CDR1 ENHRY and CDR2 SYGVKD. The CDR3 is 14 amino acids. The CDR3 sequence is CAIREPGQVYEQYF. The CDR3 region has the DNA TGTGCCATCAGGGAACCGGGACAGGTCTACGAGCAGTACTTC.

This rearrangement joins TRBV2 to TRBJ2-5, with 9 bases identical to TRBD1. Trimming at V came to 2 bases and at J to 5 bases, leaving 15 bases not matched to a gene. CDR3 length: 18 amino acids. CDR1 SNHLY and CDR2 FYNNEI come from the germline V gene. The CDR3 spells CASSEQIPTGGFVETQYF. The DNA of the CDR3 is TGTGCCAGCAGTGAACAAATCCCGACAGGGGGGTTTGTCGAGACCCAGTACTTC.

The chain links TRBV7-2 to TRBJ2-5; D is perhaps TRBD1 (6 bases). CDR1 SGHTA and CDR2 FQGNSA come from the germline V gene. V was clipped by 5 bases and J by 7 bases, with 23 bases between them. The CDR3 is 16 residues long. For the CDR3, the DNA is TGTGCCAGCAGCCTCCGGACAGAGGGTGGAAAGACGACCCAGTACTTC. This sequence encodes CASSLRTEGGKTTQYF.

This chain connects TRBV11-2 to TRBJ2-5; TRBD2 is a possible D gene (6 bases). Germline CDR1 SGHAT, CDR2 FQNNGV. This CDR3 comprises 14 residues. V lost 5 bases, J lost 1 base, and 11 bases lay in between. CDR3 in amino acids: CASSPLASQETQYF. CDR3 coding DNA: TGTGCCAGCAGCCCCCTAGCGTCCCAAGAGACCCAGTACTTC. The full variable domain, completed using reference TRBV11-2 and TRBJ2-5, is EAGVAQSPRYKIIEKRQSVAFWCNPISGHATLYWYQQILGQGPKLLIQFQNNGVVDDSQLPKDRFSAERLKGVDSTLKIQPAKLEDSAVYLCASSPLASQETQYFGPGTRLLVL.

The chain combines TRBV6-5 with TRBJ2-7, with TRBD1 matching over 11 bases. The CDR3 loop spans 15 amino acids. Germline CDR1 and CDR2: MNHEY and SVGAGI. V shed 2 bases, J shed 4 bases, and the junction held 4 bases outside the gene matches. CDR3 sequence reads: CASSYRDRGGYEQYF. The CDR3 DNA reads TGTGCCAGCAGTTACCGGGACAGGGGGGGGTACGAGCAGTACTTC.

This clone was detected only once. The CDR3 region has the DNA TGCGCCAGCAGCAGTCAGTCCCCGCAAGAGACCCAGTACTTC. It yields the protein CASSSQSPQETQYF. This sequence joins TRBV5-1 and TRBJ2-5; D unresolved. V lost 4 bases and J lost 2, with 12 bases in between. The CDR3 runs to 14 residues. The germline V gene has CDR1 SGHRS and CDR2 YFSETQ.